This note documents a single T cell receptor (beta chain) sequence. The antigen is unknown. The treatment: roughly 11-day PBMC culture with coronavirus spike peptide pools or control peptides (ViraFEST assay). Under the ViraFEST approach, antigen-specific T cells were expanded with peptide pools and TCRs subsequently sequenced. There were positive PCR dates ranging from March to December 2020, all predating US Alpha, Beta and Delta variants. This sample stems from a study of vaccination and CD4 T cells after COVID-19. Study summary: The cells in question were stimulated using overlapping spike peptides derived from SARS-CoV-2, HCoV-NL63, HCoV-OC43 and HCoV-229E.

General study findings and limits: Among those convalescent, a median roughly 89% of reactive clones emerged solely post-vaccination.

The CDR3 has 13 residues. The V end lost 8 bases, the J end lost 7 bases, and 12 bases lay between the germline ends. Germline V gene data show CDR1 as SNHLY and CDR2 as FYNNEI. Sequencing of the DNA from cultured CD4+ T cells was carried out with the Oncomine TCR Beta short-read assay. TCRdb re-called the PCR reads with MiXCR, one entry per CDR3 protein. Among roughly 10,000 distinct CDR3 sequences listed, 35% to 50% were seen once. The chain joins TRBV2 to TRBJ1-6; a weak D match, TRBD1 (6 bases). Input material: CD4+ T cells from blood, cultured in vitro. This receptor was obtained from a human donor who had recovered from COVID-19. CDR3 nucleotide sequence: TGTGCCAGCTACAGGGAGAGGAATTCACCCCTCCACTTT. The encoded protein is CASYRERNSPLHF.